This TCR beta chain emerged from a study of cytomegalovirus exposure and HLA in healthy donors. General observations from the study: First-cohort TCR clusters tended to co-occur in the 95 to 150 validation repertoires, a later analysis found.

About this clone: Its cognate antigen is unknown.

Assay: immunoSEQ multiplex PCR; the TCRdb copy retains only in-frame clones and omits some. Seen here are some 110,000 clones, 75% to 90% observed once, and the top ten hold about 4%. The trim removed 0 bases at V and 6 bases at J, leaving 3 bases unmatched. The germline CDR1 and CDR2 sequences are SGHRS and YFSETQ. This CDR3 comprises 14 residues. Sequenced material: PBMCs. The V gene is TRBV5-1, the J gene TRBJ2-3, with TRBD1 identical over 8 bases. This clonotype was obtained from a man aged 18 to 35 in good health and CMV-seropositive. The CDR3 is CASSLVQGADTQYF. The CDR3 bases are TGCGCCAGCAGCTTGGTTCAGGGGGCTGATACGCAGTATTTT. Filled out from reference TRBV5-1 and TRBJ2-3, the complete variable domain reads KAGVTQTPRYLIKTRGQQVTLSCSPISGHRSVSWYQQTPGQGLQFLFEYFSETQRNKGNFPGRFSGRQFSNSRSEMNVSTLELGDSALYLCASSLVQGADTQYFGPGTRLTVL.